The source of this T cell receptor beta chain is a study of cytomegalovirus exposure and HLA in healthy donors. In the case of this clone: What it binds is unknown.

Whole-study results and caveats: In a later analysis, TCR beta V- and J-gene trimming showed a link to a missense DCLRE1C variant. Most CMV-associated TCR beta chains were later found to appear HLA-restricted. Reports indicated that the classifier achieved high specificity and sensitivity in diagnosing cytomegalovirus status.

Vbeta (60) and Jbeta (13) primers were used in the PCR. Sequencing was performed with immunoSEQ multiplex PCR; in TCRdb, only in-frame clones are kept and a portion is missing. The sample has around 240,000 clones, 82% seen once. Despite likely unrecorded immune exposures, the donors were nominally healthy at the time of sampling. The V segment lost 0 bases and the J segment 2 bases; nucleotides outside the gene matches: 1. The CDR3 totals 15 residues. CDR1 and CDR2 from the germline V gene are PRHDT and FYEKMQ (reference sequence). This TCR derives from a woman in her thirties or forties in good health and CMV-seropositive. The chain employs TRBV13 and TRBJ2-3, with 8 bases that match TRBD2. Sequencing was performed on PBMCs. The CDR3 protein is CASSLGLAATDTQYF. DNA for the CDR3: TGTGCCAGCAGCTTAGGACTAGCGGCCACAGATACGCAGTATTTT.